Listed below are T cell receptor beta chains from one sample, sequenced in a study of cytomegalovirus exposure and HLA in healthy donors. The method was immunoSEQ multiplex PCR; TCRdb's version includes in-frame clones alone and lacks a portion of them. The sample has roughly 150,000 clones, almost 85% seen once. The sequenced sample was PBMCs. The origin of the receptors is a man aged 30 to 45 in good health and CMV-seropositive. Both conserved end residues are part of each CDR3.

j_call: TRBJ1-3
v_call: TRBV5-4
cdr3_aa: CASSPEGRRTIYF

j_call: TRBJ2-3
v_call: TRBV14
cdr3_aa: CASSQPPLAGGLSSTDTQYF

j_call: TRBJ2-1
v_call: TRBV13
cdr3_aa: CASSKGLAGNNEQFF

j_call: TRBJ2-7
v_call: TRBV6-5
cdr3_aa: CASSYSFGGGDYEQYF

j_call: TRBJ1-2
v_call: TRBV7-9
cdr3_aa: CASSLIGGGYTF

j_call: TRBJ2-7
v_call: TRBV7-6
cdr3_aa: CASSRQGFDGEQYF

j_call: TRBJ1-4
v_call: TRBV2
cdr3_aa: CASIEGQGALGNEKLFF

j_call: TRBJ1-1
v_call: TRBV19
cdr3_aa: CASSPRGSRAFF

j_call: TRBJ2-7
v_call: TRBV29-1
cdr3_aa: CSVERSSYEQYF

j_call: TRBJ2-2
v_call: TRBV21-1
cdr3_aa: CASSKLQATNTGELFF

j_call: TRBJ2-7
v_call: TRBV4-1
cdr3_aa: CASSQETTRDRGYEQYF

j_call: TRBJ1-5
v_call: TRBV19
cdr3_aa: CASSTPTGEGNQPQHF

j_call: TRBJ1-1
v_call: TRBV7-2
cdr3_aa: CASSLLVQGPTEAFF

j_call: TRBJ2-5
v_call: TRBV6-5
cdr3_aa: CASSLDRVETQYF

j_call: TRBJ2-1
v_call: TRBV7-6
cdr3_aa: CASSATGGSVNEQFF

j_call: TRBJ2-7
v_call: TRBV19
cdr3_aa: CASSIDLSRDEQYF